A single T cell receptor beta chain is shown here with its context. Its cognate antigen is unknown. The CDR3 extends over 14 amino acids. Looked up from germline, CDR1 is MNHEY and CDR2 is SMNVEV (reference sequence). The data were taken from a study of monozygotic twins with inflammatory bowel disease. The study, taken as a whole, reports: Fewer shared clonotypes with others were found in IBD patients than in healthy twins, especially with disease activity. Support was lacking for any single strong IBD-associated signal or clonotype.

UMIs were attached via template switching, each with a 6-nucleotide sample barcode. One entry per CDR3 protein, without DNA, is what TCRdb gives after re-calling the 5' RACE reads. This sample's table reports under 150,000 distinct CDR3 sequences. The chain combines TRBV27 with TRBJ1-2; the TCRdb D gene call, TRBD1, has no DNA to confirm it. Sequenced input: blood. This clonotype was sampled from a human donor with ulcerative colitis or Crohn's disease, or a healthy co-twin of an affected twin (not recorded which). CDR3 sequence: CASGRTVSNYGYTF.